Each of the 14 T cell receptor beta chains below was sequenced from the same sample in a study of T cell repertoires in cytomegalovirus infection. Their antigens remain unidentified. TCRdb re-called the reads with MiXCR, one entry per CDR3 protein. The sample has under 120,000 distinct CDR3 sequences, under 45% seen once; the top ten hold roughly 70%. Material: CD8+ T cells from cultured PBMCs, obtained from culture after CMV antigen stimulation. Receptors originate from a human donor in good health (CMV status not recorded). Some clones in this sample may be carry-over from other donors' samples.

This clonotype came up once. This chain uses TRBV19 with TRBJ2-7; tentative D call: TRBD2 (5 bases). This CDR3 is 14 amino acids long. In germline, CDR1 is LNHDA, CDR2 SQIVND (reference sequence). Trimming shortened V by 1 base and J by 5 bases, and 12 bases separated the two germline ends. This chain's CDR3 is CASSIGRGQHEQYF. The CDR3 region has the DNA TGTGCCAGTAGTATAGGTCGAGGGCAACACGAGCAGTACTTC. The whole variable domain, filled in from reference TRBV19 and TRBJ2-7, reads DGGITQSPKYLFRKEGQNVTLSCEQNLNHDAMYWYRQDPGQGLRLIYYSQIVNDFQKGDIAEGYSVSREKKESFPLTVTSAQKNPTAFYLCASSIGRGQHEQYFGPGTRLTVT.

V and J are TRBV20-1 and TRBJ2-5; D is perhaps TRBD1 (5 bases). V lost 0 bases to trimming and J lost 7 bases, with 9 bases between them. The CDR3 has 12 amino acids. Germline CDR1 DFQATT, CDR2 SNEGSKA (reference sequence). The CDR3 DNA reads TGCAGTGCTAGAGACAGGGAAGTGACCCAGTACTTC. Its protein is CSARDREVTQYF.

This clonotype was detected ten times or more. CDR3 sequence (DNA): TGTGCCAGCAGATTGTGGGGAGGAGATACGCAGTATTTT. Protein: CASRLWGGDTQYF. The chain carries TRBV12-3 or TRBV12-4 and TRBJ2-3, with a weak D call TRBD2 (6 bases). The CDR3 sequence is 13 residues long. The germline V and J ends were trimmed by 6 bases and 5 bases, with 12 bases remaining between them.

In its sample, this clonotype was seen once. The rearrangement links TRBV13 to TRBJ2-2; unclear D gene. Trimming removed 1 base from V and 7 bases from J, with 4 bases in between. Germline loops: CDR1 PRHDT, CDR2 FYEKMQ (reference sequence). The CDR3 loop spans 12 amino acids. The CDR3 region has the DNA TGTGCCAGCAGCTTAGAACACGGGGAGCTGTTTTTT. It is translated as CASSLEHGELFF.

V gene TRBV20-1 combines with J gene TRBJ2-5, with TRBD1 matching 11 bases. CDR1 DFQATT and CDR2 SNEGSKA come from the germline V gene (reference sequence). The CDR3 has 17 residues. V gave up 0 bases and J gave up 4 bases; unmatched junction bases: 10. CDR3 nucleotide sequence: TGCAGTGCTAGAGATGGCTCGGGACAGGGGGACGGAGAGACCCAGTACTTC. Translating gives CSARDGSGQGDGETQYF.

Written as DNA, the CDR3 is TGTGCCAGCAGTGAAGTGGTGACAGCCTACGAGCAGTACTTC. Translated: CASSEVVTAYEQYF. V gene TRBV6-1 combines with J gene TRBJ2-7; a possible D gene is TRBD1 (5 bases). The CDR3 loop spans 14 amino acids. The V end lost 1 base, the J end lost 2 bases, and 9 bases lay between the germline ends. Germline CDR1 reads MNHNS; CDR2 reads SASEGT.

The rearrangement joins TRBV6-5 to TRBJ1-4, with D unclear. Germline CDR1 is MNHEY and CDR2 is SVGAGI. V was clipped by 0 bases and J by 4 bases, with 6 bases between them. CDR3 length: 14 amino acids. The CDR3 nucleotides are TGTGCCAGCAGTTACTCTACCGGTAATGAAAAACTGTTTTTT. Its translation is CASSYSTGNEKLFF.

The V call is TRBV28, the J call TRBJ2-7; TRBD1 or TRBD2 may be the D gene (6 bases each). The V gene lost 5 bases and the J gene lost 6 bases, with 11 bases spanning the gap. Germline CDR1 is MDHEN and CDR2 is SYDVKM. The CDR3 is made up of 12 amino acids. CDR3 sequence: CASSRRGTEQYF. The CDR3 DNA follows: TGTGCCAGCAGTCGGAGGGGGACCGAGCAGTACTTC. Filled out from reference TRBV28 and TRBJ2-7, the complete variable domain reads DVKVTQSSRYLVKRTGEKVFLECVQDMDHENMFWYRQDPGLGLRLIYFSYDVKMKEKGDIPEGYSVSREKKERFSLILESASTNQTSMYLCASSRRGTEQYFGPGTRLTVT.

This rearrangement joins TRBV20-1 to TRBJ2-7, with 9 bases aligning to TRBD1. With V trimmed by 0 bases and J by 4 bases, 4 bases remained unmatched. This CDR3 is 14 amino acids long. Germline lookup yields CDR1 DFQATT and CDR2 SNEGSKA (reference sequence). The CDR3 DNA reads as TGCAGTGCTAGAGATCCGGGACAGGGTTACGAGCAGTACTTC. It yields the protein CSARDPGQGYEQYF.

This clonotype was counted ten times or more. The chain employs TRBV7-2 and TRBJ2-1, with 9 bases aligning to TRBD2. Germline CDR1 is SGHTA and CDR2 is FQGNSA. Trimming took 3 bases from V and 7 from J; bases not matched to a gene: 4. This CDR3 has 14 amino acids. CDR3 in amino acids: CASSFPLAGNEQFF. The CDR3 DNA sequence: TGTGCCAGCAGCTTCCCTCTAGCGGGAAATGAGCAGTTCTTC.

CDR3 coding DNA: TGCAGTGCTCCAACCCCAACGGGAGCTTCTTACAATGAGCAGTTCTTC. Translating it yields CSAPTPTGASYNEQFF. The chain is built from TRBV20-1 and TRBJ2-1; D may be TRBD2 (6 bases). V gave up 5 bases and J gave up 4 bases, with 21 bases separating them. Germline V lookup: CDR1 DFQATT, CDR2 SNEGSKA (reference sequence). The CDR3 length is 16 residues.

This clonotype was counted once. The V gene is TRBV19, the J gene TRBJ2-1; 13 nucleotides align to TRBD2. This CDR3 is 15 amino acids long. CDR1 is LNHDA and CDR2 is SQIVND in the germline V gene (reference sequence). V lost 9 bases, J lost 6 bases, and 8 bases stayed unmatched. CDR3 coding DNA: TGTGCCAGCTCCATGACTAGCGGGGGGTCCAATGAGCAGTTCTTC. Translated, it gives CASSMTSGGSNEQFF.

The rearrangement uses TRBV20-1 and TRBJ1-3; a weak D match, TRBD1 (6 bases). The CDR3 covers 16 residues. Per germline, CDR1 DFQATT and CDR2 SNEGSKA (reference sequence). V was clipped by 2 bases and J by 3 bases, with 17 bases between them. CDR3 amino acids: CSARSPTGAGGNTIYF. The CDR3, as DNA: TGCAGTGCTAGATCTCCGACGGGGGCGGGTGGAAACACCATATATTTT.

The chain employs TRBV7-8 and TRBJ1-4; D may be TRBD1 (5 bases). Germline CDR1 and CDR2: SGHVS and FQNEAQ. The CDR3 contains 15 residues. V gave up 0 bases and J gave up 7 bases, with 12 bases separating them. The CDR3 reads CASSLAGGEGEKLFF. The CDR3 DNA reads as TGTGCCAGCAGCTTAGCGGGAGGGGAGGGTGAAAAACTGTTTTTT.